A selection of T cell receptor beta chains follows, all from one sample in a study of control samples from healthy donors and cancer patients. Here immunoSEQ multiplex PCR was the method, and the copy in TCRdb shows in-frame clones only, minus some. The sample gives some 110,000 clones, approximately 92% of which show up once; 1% to 1.4% is in the top ten. The sample comprised PBMCs. The origin of the receptors is a woman aged 45-59 years with colorectal cancer. Both conserved end residues are part of each CDR3. The order of the fields is clone size, J gene, D gene, V gene, CDR3 protein, CDR3 DNA. The D gene is left open where the match is weak. The listing skips clone size in some rows; elsewhere it reads once, few, many or a size class.

>-|TRBJ1-5|-|TRBV11-3
CASSLLPRRDRRNQPQHF
TGTGCCAGCAGCTTATTGCCGCGTCGCGACAGGCGCAATCAGCCCCAGCATTTT
>-|TRBJ1-1|-|TRBV3-1/TRBV3-2
CASSQRERNTEAFF
TGTGCCAGCAGCCAACGTGAGAGAAACACTGAAGCTTTCTTT
>-|TRBJ2-7|-|TRBV3-1/TRBV3-2
CASSQGRGPSYEQYF
TGTGCCAGCAGCCAGGGGCGGGGGCCCTCCTACGAGCAGTACTTC
>-|TRBJ2-7|-|TRBV7-8
CASSLVARTAFYEQYF
TGTGCCAGCAGCTTAGTAGCACGGACAGCCTTCTACGAGCAGTACTTC
>-|TRBJ2-2|-|TRBV10-2
CASVRQGGPTGELFF
TGCGCCAGTGTGAGACAGGGAGGGCCCACCGGGGAGCTGTTTTTT
>-|TRBJ1-1|-|TRBV5-5
CASSLDWGDTEAFF
TGTGCCAGCAGCTTGGATTGGGGGGACACTGAAGCTTTCTTT
>-|TRBJ2-7|TRBD2|TRBV4-1
CASSQIGRGTSYEQYF
TGCGCCAGCAGCCAAATCGGGAGGGGGACCTCCTACGAGCAGTACTTC
>-|TRBJ1-5|-|TRBV2
CASSEARGAGQPQHF
TGTGCCAGCAGTGAAGCGCGGGGGGCCGGTCAGCCCCAGCATTTT
>-|TRBJ2-1|-|TRBV19
CASVSRTSEQFF
TGTGCCAGCGTTAGCCGTACTTCTGAGCAGTTCTTC
>-|TRBJ2-1|-|TRBV5-1
CASSLESGVEGEQFF
TGCGCCAGCAGCTTGGAATCCGGGGTCGAGGGTGAGCAGTTCTTC
>-|TRBJ2-5|TRBD2|TRBV18
CASSPIDGGGAETQYF
TGTGCCAGCTCACCTATCGATGGCGGGGGGGCAGAGACCCAGTACTTC
>-|TRBJ2-5|TRBD2|TRBV19
CASSTGTSGGYQETQYF
TGTGCCAGTAGTACCGGGACTAGCGGAGGGTACCAAGAGACCCAGTACTTC
>-|TRBJ1-2|-|TRBV2
CASGDHPDYGYTF
TGTGCCAGCGGGGACCATCCGGACTATGGCTACACCTTC
>-|TRBJ1-1|-|TRBV18
CASSPGEREFTEAFF
TGTGCCAGCTCACCAGGGGAACGCGAGTTCACTGAAGCTTTCTTT
>-|TRBJ1-2|TRBD1|TRBV10-3
CAISEMAGGESYGYTF
TGTGCCATCAGTGAGATGGCAGGGGGGGAGAGCTATGGCTACACCTTC
>once|TRBJ1-6|-|TRBV30
CAWSGQYNSPLHF
TGTGCCTGGAGTGGACAGTATAATTCACCCCTCCACTTT
>-|TRBJ1-1|-|TRBV18
CASSPGLDKDFPFF
TGTGCCAGCTCACCGGGATTGGACAAGGACTTTCCTTTCTTT
>-|TRBJ2-5|-|TRBV9
CASSGSRGQETQYF
TGTGCCAGCAGCGGCAGCAGGGGCCAAGAGACCCAGTACTTC
>-|TRBJ1-1|-|TRBV19
CASSIDNSLNTEAFF
TGTGCCAGTAGTATCGACAATTCCCTGAACACTGAAGCTTTCTTT
>-|TRBJ1-6|-|TRBV5-1
CASSLRSGASTSPLHF
TGCGCCAGCAGCTTAAGATCGGGGGCATCGACTTCACCCCTCCACTTT
>-|TRBJ2-3|-|TRBV24-1
CATSDRTGPSTDTQYF
TGTGCCACCAGTGACCGTACAGGGCCTAGCACAGATACGCAGTATTTT
>few|TRBJ1-5|TRBD1|TRBV2
CASRGDREESNQPQHF
TGTGCCAGCAGGGGGGACAGGGAGGAGAGCAATCAGCCCCAGCATTTT
>-|TRBJ1-3|-|TRBV2
CASRGGPRGNTIYF
TGTGCCAGCAGGGGTGGGCCGAGGGGAAACACCATATATTTT
>-|TRBJ2-5|TRBD2|TRBV7-9
CASSLGLAEYQETQYF
TGTGCCAGCAGCTTGGGACTAGCGGAGTACCAAGAGACCCAGTACTTC
>once|TRBJ2-3|-|TRBV3-1/TRBV3-2
CASSQDPWGITDTQYF
TGTGCCAGCAGCCAAGATCCCTGGGGAATCACAGATACGCAGTATTTT
>-|TRBJ1-2|TRBD1|TRBV9
CASSPEGTAYGYTF
TGTGCCAGCAGCCCAGAGGGGACAGCCTATGGCTACACCTTC
>-|TRBJ1-1|-|TRBV21-1
CASSPSSPHRAQNTEAFF
TGTGCCAGCAGCCCCTCCTCCCCCCACAGGGCACAGAACACTGAAGCTTTCTTT